One sample yielded the 29 T cell receptor beta chains listed below, sequenced in a study of post-analysis software for immune sequencing data (dated by TCRdb to between 2014 and 2017). Overall study outcomes, separate from this receptor: Roughly 5 TRBV segments, including TRBV5-6, TRBV5-1 and TRBV20-1, were significantly more frequent in patients than controls.

Antigens for these TCRs are unknown. Receptors were amplified or captured by PCR. The run used an Illumina HiSeq 2500. To reduce PCR and sequencing biases, unique molecular identifiers were built into the TCR beta cDNA libraries. The public sequencing data were trimmed at Q25 with fastp and processed into clonotypes with MiXCR by TCRdb, which kept only in-frame beta chains. Rows merge per CDR3 protein into single entries with the most common DNA and genes. The sample includes some 450,000 distinct CDR3 sequences, with under 55% observed a single time. The ten largest make up roughly an eighth of the sample. The sample was blood. Source of these receptors: a girl between 5 and 17 years old with multiple sclerosis.

This clonotype was counted a few times. The V and J genes are TRBV10-3 and TRBJ2-4; TRBD1 agrees at 7 bases. The DNA end is a closer match to TRBJ2-7, so the J assignment may be wrong. The CDR3 runs to 13 residues. Germline V gene lookup returns CDR1 ENHRY and CDR2 SYGVKD. The CDR3 DNA is TGTGCCATCAGTGAGGGGACAGCGAGCGAGCAGTACTTC. Translated: CAISEGTASEQYF.

The V gene is TRBV24-1, the J gene TRBJ2-2, with 9 nucleotides matching TRBD1. The CDR3 has 16 amino acids. The germline V gene has CDR1 KGHDR and CDR2 SFDVKD. Trimming removed 5 bases from V and 4 bases from J; junction bases left unmatched: 7. In DNA form, the CDR3 reads TGTGCCACCAGTGGCGGGACAGGGCAGGTCACCGGGGAGCTGTTTTTT. Its translation is CATSGGTGQVTGELFF.

This clonotype was counted between two and nine times. The chain has TRBV6-1 and TRBJ1-2; unclear D gene. Trimming took 1 base from V and 0 from J, leaving 6 bases between them. CDR3 length equals 14 residues. The V gene's germline CDR1 is MNHNS and CDR2 SASEGT. CDR3 amino acids: CASSEGESNYGYTF. The CDR3 DNA is TGTGCCAGCAGTGAAGGGGAATCTAACTATGGCTACACCTTC.

V gene TRBV5-1 combines with J gene TRBJ2-5, with D possibly being TRBD2 (5 bases). The ends were cut back, 0 bases at V and 0 bases at J, with 12 bases in the middle. CDR1 and CDR2 (germline): SGHRS, YFSETQ. The CDR3 covers 16 residues. The CDR3 coding sequence is TGCGCCAGCAGCTTGGGAGCGGCTAAGTACCAAGAGACCCAGTACTTC. It codes for CASSLGAAKYQETQYF.

V gene TRBV7-9 combines with J gene TRBJ2-5; D ambiguous. This CDR3 contains 13 residues. V was trimmed by 1 base and J by 6 bases, leaving 9 bases between them. Looked up from germline, CDR1 is SEHNR and CDR2 is FQNEAQ (reference sequence). The CDR3 nucleotides read TGTGCCAGCAGCTTAGTGGGCGATCAGACCCAGTACTTC. Translating it yields CASSLVGDQTQYF.

The chain couples TRBV28 to TRBJ2-1; D unclear. CDR3 length: 15 residues. Germline lookup yields CDR1 MDHEN and CDR2 SYDVKM. The ends were cut back, 5 bases at V and 6 bases at J, with 17 bases in the middle. CDR3 residues: CASSDLPGESNEQFF. CDR3 bases: TGTGCCAGCAGTGACCTTCCCGGAGAAAGCAATGAGCAGTTCTTC.

A few counts support this clonotype. The J gene is TRBJ2-5, the V gene TRBV20-1, with D perhaps matching TRBD2 (5 bases). Trimming left V 3 bases short and J 4 bases short, with 9 bases between. The CDR3 covers 12 residues. Germline CDR1 DFQATT, CDR2 SNEGSKA (reference sequence). The CDR3 sequence: CSASRDRETQYF. CDR3 nucleotides: TGCAGTGCTAGCCGGGATAGAGAGACCCAGTACTTC.

This clonotype has just a few counts. The rearrangement joins TRBV4-1 to TRBJ1-4; TRBD1 agrees at 9 bases. The CDR3 has 14 residues. Losses at the gene ends were 2 bases for V and 7 bases for J; bases not matched to a gene: 2. Germline values: CDR1 MGHRA, CDR2 YSYEKL. The CDR3 DNA is TGCGCCAGCAGCCAACCGGACAGGGGTGAAAAACTGTTTTTT. Translated, it gives CASSQPDRGEKLFF.

This sequence joins TRBV5-5 and TRBJ2-1; 7 nucleotides match TRBD2. V dropped 4 bases and J dropped 6; count of bases not matched to a gene: 7. The germline gives CDR1 SGHKS, CDR2 YYEKEE (reference sequence). The CDR3 sequence is 14 residues long. CDR3 bases: TGTGCCAGCAGCCGGGACTACCACGCCAATGAGCAGTTCTTC. Residues: CASSRDYHANEQFF.

This clonotype was observed many times. The chain joins TRBV29-1 to TRBJ2-4; TRBD2 aligns across 9 bases. The CDR3 runs 15 residues. Germline CDR1 and CDR2: SQVTM and ANQGSEA. V dropped 7 bases and J dropped 3; count of bases not matched to a gene: 10. CDR3: CSAIAGEDGKNIQYF. CDR3 bases: TGCAGCGCCATAGCGGGAGAGGATGGCAAAAACATTCAGTACTTC.

This clonotype was picked up a small number of times. The rearrangement joins TRBV7-2 to TRBJ2-3; D is perhaps TRBD2 (6 bases). Trimming took 6 bases from V and 14 from J, leaving 24 bases between them. CDR1 and CDR2 from the germline V gene are SGHTA and FQGNSA. The CDR3 sequence is 14 residues long. CDR3 coding DNA: TGTGCCAGCAGTTTTGGACTGGGACTGCCCCTTGGGTATTTT. Translation: CASSFGLGLPLGYF.

With regard to this clonotype: One end of the junction fails to match germline, which may point to a read error. The chain recombines TRBV5-6 with TRBJ2-5; 7 nucleotides line up with TRBD2. Germline assignment: CDR1 SGHDT and CDR2 YYEEEE. The CDR3 contains 15 residues. For the CDR3, the DNA is TGTGCCAGCGGCTTGGCGTTAGCGGGTCAAGAGACCCAGTACTTC. Amino acids: CASGLALAGQETQYF.

J is TRBJ2-4 and V is TRBV28; 8 nucleotides line up with TRBD2. With 5 bases clipped from V and 5 bases from J, the junction kept 11 bases outside the gene matches. This CDR3 has 16 residues. CDR1 MDHEN and CDR2 SYDVKM come from the germline V gene. CDR3 loop: CASSPPREGPENIQYF. CDR3 bases: TGTGCCAGCAGTCCCCCCCGGGAGGGTCCGGAAAACATTCAGTACTTC. Full variable domain (missing parts from reference TRBV28 and TRBJ2-4): DVKVTQSSRYLVKRTGEKVFLECVQDMDHENMFWYRQDPGLGLRLIYFSYDVKMKEKGDIPEGYSVSREKKERFSLILESASTNQTSMYLCASSPPREGPENIQYFGAGTRLSVL.

This clonotype showed up just a few times. CDR3 in amino acids: CASSEVRYSPLHF. In nucleotides, the CDR3 is TGTGCCAGCAGTGAAGTGCGGTATTCACCCCTCCACTTT. The chain couples TRBV2 to TRBJ1-6; D is unclear. CDR3 size: 13 residues. Trimming shortened V by 1 base and J by 8 bases, and 6 bases separated the two germline ends. The germline gives CDR1 SNHLY, CDR2 FYNNEI.

As for this clonotype: Its ends do not fully match the called genes, so a read error is possible. The chain carries TRBV5-1 and TRBJ2-5; D is perhaps TRBD2 (6 bases). Per germline, CDR1 SGHRS and CDR2 YFSETQ. CDR3 length: 14 residues. CDR3 DNA: TGCGCCAACAGCCCGTTAGCGGATCAAGAGACCCAGTACTTC. Protein: CANSPLADQETQYF.

As to this clonotype: One end of the junction is discordant with germline, which a read error may explain. V is TRBV7-2 and J is TRBJ2-7, with D unclear. The CDR3 has 15 amino acids. In germline, CDR1 is SGHTA, CDR2 FQGNSA. CDR3 amino acids: CANSLGLGSSYEQYF. CDR3 coding DNA: TGTGCCAACAGCTTAGGGTTGGGTTCATCCTACGAGCAGTACTTC.

The chain carries TRBV5-1 and TRBJ2-5, with D perhaps TRBD2 (6 bases). The V end lost 7 bases, the J end lost 5 bases, and 18 bases lay between the germline ends. From germline, CDR1 is SGHRS and CDR2 YFSETQ. This CDR3 is 14 amino acids long. The CDR3 sequence is CASRSGGGGETQYF. Here the CDR3 DNA reads TGCGCCAGCCGGTCAGGAGGAGGAGGGGAGACCCAGTACTTC. The complete variable domain, with remaining parts taken from reference TRBV5-1 and TRBJ2-5, reads KAGVTQTPRYLIKTRGQQVTLSCSPISGHRSVSWYQQTPGQGLQFLFEYFSETQRNKGNFPGRFSGRQFSNSRSEMNVSTLELGDSALYLCASRSGGGGETQYFGPGTRLLVL.

The CDR3 is CASRLEASGSYNEQFF. The DNA of the CDR3 is TGTGCCAGCAGACTCGAGGCTAGCGGCTCCTACAATGAGCAGTTCTTC. V gene TRBV3-1 combines with J gene TRBJ2-1, with 7 nucleotides matching TRBD2. Trimming cost V 6 bases and J 0 bases; bases outside gene matches: 8. The CDR3 covers 16 residues. Germline-derived CDR1 and CDR2 are LGHDT and YNNKEL (reference sequence).

Remarks on this clonotype: One end of the junction is discordant with germline, which a read error may explain. V gene TRBV9 combines with J gene TRBJ2-5, with D unclear. Germline V lookup: CDR1 SGDLS, CDR2 YYNGEE. The CDR3 runs to 15 residues. The CDR3 region is CASSVAWLGQETKYF. DNA for the CDR3: TGTGCCAGCAGCGTAGCTTGGCTAGGGCAAGAGACCAAGTACTTC.

The J gene is TRBJ2-4, the V gene TRBV6-1; D not resolved. The J call is doubtful: the DNA matches TRBJ2-7 better. This CDR3 contains 14 residues. CDR1 and CDR2 (germline): MNHNS, SASEGT. This CDR3 is CASSDDLGPYEQYF. In DNA, the CDR3 is TGTGCCAGCAGTGATGATCTGGGCCCCTACGAGCAGTACTTC.

The rearrangement links TRBV12-3 or TRBV12-4 to TRBJ2-1; D might be TRBD1 or TRBD2, each matching 6 bases. V was cut by 7 bases and J by 0 bases, with 16 bases left in between. This CDR3 spans 16 amino acids. The CDR3: CASTQGLANSYNEQFF. In DNA, the CDR3 is TGTGCCAGCACCCAGGGGCTAGCGAACTCCTACAATGAGCAGTTCTTC.

This clonotype showed up many times. The V gene is TRBV12-3 or TRBV12-4, the J gene TRBJ1-2, with no clear D. CDR3 length: 14 residues. V was cut by 3 bases and J by 0 bases, with 8 bases left in between. Here the CDR3 reads CASSLGEANYGYTF. Here the CDR3 DNA reads TGTGCCAGCAGTTTGGGTGAAGCTAACTATGGCTACACCTTC.

The chain employs TRBV7-2 and TRBJ1-1, with TRBD1 matching over 9 bases. The junction had 8 bases not matched to a gene; V was cut back by 5 bases and J by 4 bases. CDR1 and CDR2 (germline): SGHTA, FQGNSA. The CDR3 consists of 15 residues. The CDR3 DNA sequence: TGTGCCAGCAGCCCCGACAGGGGGTGGAGCACTGAAGCTTTCTTT. This translates into CASSPDRGWSTEAFF.

The chain carries TRBV5-1 and TRBJ2-3; D remains ambiguous. Trimming stripped 4 bases from V and 5 bases from J, with 14 bases between. Germline loops: CDR1 SGHRS, CDR2 YFSETQ. CDR3 length: 14 amino acids. The CDR3 reads CASSPGRTGDTQYF. The CDR3 DNA follows: TGCGCCAGCAGCCCCGGCAGGACCGGAGATACGCAGTATTTT.

The chain couples TRBV5-1 to TRBJ2-3, with 11 bases that match TRBD1. The V gene end was trimmed by 4 bases and the J gene end by 3 bases; junction bases not matched to a gene: 7. This CDR3 has 16 residues. CDR1 is SGHRS, CDR2 YFSETQ, per germline. For the CDR3, the DNA is TGCGCCAGCAGCCAGGGACAGGGGGGGAGAACAGATACGCAGTATTTT. Its translation: CASSQGQGGRTDTQYF. Using reference TRBV5-1 and TRBJ2-3 for the parts outside the CDR3, the full variable domain is KAGVTQTPRYLIKTRGQQVTLSCSPISGHRSVSWYQQTPGQGLQFLFEYFSETQRNKGNFPGRFSGRQFSNSRSEMNVSTLELGDSALYLCASSQGQGGRTDTQYFGPGTRLTVL.

CDR3 protein: CASSLRGRLNEKLFF. Here the CDR3 DNA reads TGTGCCAGCAGTTTAAGAGGACGGCTTAATGAAAAACTGTTTTTT. The rearrangement joins TRBV28 to TRBJ1-4, with D hard to call. The CDR3 is made up of 15 amino acids. The germline V and J ends were trimmed by 2 bases and 4 bases, with 11 bases remaining between them. Germline V gene lookup returns CDR1 MDHEN and CDR2 SYDVKM. Using reference TRBV28 and TRBJ1-4 for the parts outside the CDR3, the full variable domain is DVKVTQSSRYLVKRTGEKVFLECVQDMDHENMFWYRQDPGLGLRLIYFSYDVKMKEKGDIPEGYSVSREKKERFSLILESASTNQTSMYLCASSLRGRLNEKLFFGSGTQLSVL.

The V and J genes are TRBV7-8 and TRBJ2-5; weak D call: TRBD1 (5 bases). Germline CDR1 SGHVS, CDR2 FQNEAQ. This CDR3 has 14 residues. V was trimmed by 5 bases and J by 1 base, leaving 11 bases between them. This CDR3 reads CASSLGATQETQYF. CDR3 DNA: TGTGCCAGCAGCCTAGGGGCCACCCAAGAGACCCAGTACTTC.

The J gene is TRBJ2-5, the V gene TRBV7-8; the match to TRBD2 covers 10 bases. Germline loops: CDR1 SGHVS, CDR2 FQNEAQ. The CDR3 has 15 amino acids. The ends lost 5 bases at V and 5 bases at J; junction bases unmatched: 8. Written as DNA, the CDR3 is TGTGCCAGCAGCCCCGAATATAGCGGGAGGGAGACCCAGTACTTC. Protein product: CASSPEYSGRETQYF.

This clonotype was seen only once. V gene TRBV6-1 combines with J gene TRBJ1-1; 8 bases fit TRBD1. The J segment lost 4 bases and the V segment lost 7 bases, leaving 11 bases of the junction unmatched. There are 15 residues in the CDR3. Germline V CDR1 and CDR2: MNHNS, SASEGT. DNA of the CDR3: TGTGCCAGCATCGGACAGGGCCGCTCGGGCACTGAAGCTTTCTTT. As protein: CASIGQGRSGTEAFF.